Each of the 11 T cell receptor beta chains below was sequenced from the same sample in a study of naive CD8 T cells in extremely preterm neonates. Cord blood came from elective full-term cesareans at 37-41 weeks without labor or membrane rupture. Profiled with immunoSEQ multiplex PCR; TCRdb holds only in-frame clones, not every one. The sample contains 4,000 to 5,000 clones, around 97% of which appear only once. Material for sequencing was naive CD8+ T cells from cord blood. The receptors originated from a newborn in good health.

This sequence joins TRBV19 and TRBJ1-2; TRBD1 matches at 7 bases. Germline V CDR1 and CDR2: LNHDA, SQIVND (reference sequence). The V gene end was trimmed by 4 bases and the J gene end by 3 bases; junction bases not matched to a gene: 2. CDR3 length: 13 amino acids. The CDR3 loop is CASSTGQYYGYTF. The DNA of the CDR3 is TGTGCCAGTAGTACGGGACAGTACTATGGCTACACCTTC.

The chain has TRBV11-2 and TRBJ1-5, with D possibly TRBD1 on 6 matching bases. Germline values: CDR1 SGHAT, CDR2 FQNNGV. This CDR3 comprises 17 residues. Trimming took 1 base from V and 5 from J, leaving 18 bases between them. CDR3 sequence reads: CASSLGGGAGRDQPQHF. The CDR3 DNA sequence: TGTGCCAGCAGCTTAGGTGGGGGGGCCGGGAGAGATCAGCCCCAGCATTTT.

This sequence joins TRBV19 and TRBJ1-5; no reliable D call. Germline CDR1 LNHDA, CDR2 SQIVND (reference sequence). V lost 5 bases, J lost 5 bases, and 7 bases lay in between. This CDR3 region has 12 residues. The CDR3 bases are TGTGCCAGTAGTGACAATTATCAGCCCCAGCATTTT. This sequence encodes CASSDNYQPQHF.

This sequence joins TRBV28 and TRBJ1-5; no definite D call. The ends were cut back, 8 bases at V and 3 bases at J, with 14 bases in the middle. The germline gives CDR1 MDHEN, CDR2 SYDVKM. There are 14 residues in the CDR3. The CDR3 sequence is CASRRLGFNQPQHF. The CDR3 DNA reads as TGTGCCAGCCGTCGGTTGGGCTTCAATCAGCCCCAGCATTTT. Drawing the rest from reference TRBV28 and TRBJ1-5, the complete variable domain is DVKVTQSSRYLVKRTGEKVFLECVQDMDHENMFWYRQDPGLGLRLIYFSYDVKMKEKGDIPEGYSVSREKKERFSLILESASTNQTSMYLCASRRLGFNQPQHFGDGTRLSIL.

This clone was observed once. The chain links TRBV7-9 to TRBJ1-2; D possibly corresponds to TRBD1 (6 bases). CDR3 length: 16 residues. Looked up from germline, CDR1 is SEHNR and CDR2 is FQNEAQ (reference sequence). The V and J ends lost 4 bases and 4 bases respectively, with 19 bases between them. CDR3 sequence (DNA): TGTGCCAGCAGCTCCATTGGGGGGGCCAGAGCCTATGGCTACACCTTC. It encodes CASSSIGGARAYGYTF.

V is TRBV4-2 and J is TRBJ1-1; maybe TRBD1 (5 bases). Germline loops: CDR1 LGHNA, CDR2 YNFKEQ. V gave up 1 base and J gave up 4 bases, with 13 bases separating them. This CDR3 is 15 amino acids long. For the CDR3, the DNA is TGTGCCAGCAGCCAAGTGCGGGGCGAGGGCACTGAAGCTTTCTTT. This gives the protein CASSQVRGEGTEAFF.

The chain links TRBV29-1 to TRBJ2-2, with TRBD1 identical over 7 bases. The CDR3 has 13 residues. Germline V gene data show CDR1 as SQVTM and CDR2 as ANQGSEA. V shed 3 bases, J shed 8 bases, and the junction held 6 bases outside the gene matches. The CDR3 loop is CSVDDTGAGELFF. The CDR3 DNA reads TGCAGCGTTGACGACACAGGGGCGGGGGAGCTGTTTTTT.

CDR3 amino acids: CASSPGQVYEQYF. The DNA for the CDR3 is TGTGCCAGCAGCCCGGGACAGGTCTACGAGCAGTACTTC. The J gene is TRBJ2-7, the V gene TRBV7-2; 8 nucleotides agree with TRBD1. CDR1 and CDR2 (germline): SGHTA, FQGNSA. This CDR3 is 13 amino acids long. J was trimmed by 3 bases and V by 5 bases; bases with no gene match: 3.

The chain couples TRBV5-4 to TRBJ2-1, with 15 bases identical to TRBD2. The CDR3 length is 15 residues. J gave up 8 bases and V 4 bases, and 4 bases lay outside the gene matches. Germline CDR1 and CDR2: SGHNT and YYREEE (reference sequence). CDR3 amino acids: CASSRTSGGVDEQFF. The CDR3 nucleotides are TGTGCCAGCAGCCGGACTAGCGGGGGGGTGGATGAGCAGTTCTTC.

This clone was seen a few times. The chain recombines TRBV4-3 with TRBJ2-7, with 8 bases that match TRBD2. The germline gives CDR1 LGHNA, CDR2 YSLEER. The CDR3 has 15 residues. After removal of 4 bases from V and 2 bases from J, the junction contained 7 bases not matched to a gene. CDR3 loop: CASSPNTGGAYEQYF. The CDR3 nucleotides read TGCGCCAGCAGCCCCAATACGGGGGGGGCCTACGAGCAGTACTTC.

This sequence joins TRBV27 and TRBJ2-2; the D gene is possibly TRBD1 (5 bases). The CDR3 runs to 16 residues. V lost 2 bases and J lost 7, with 17 bases in between. Germline lookup yields CDR1 MNHEY and CDR2 SMNVEV (reference sequence). The CDR3 loop is CASSLGYRSWVGELFF. In DNA, the CDR3 is TGTGCCAGCAGTTTAGGTTACAGGTCCTGGGTCGGGGAGCTGTTTTTT.